The 16 T cell receptor beta chains below were found in one sample sequenced in a study of T cells after yellow fever vaccination (dated by TCRdb to between 2018 and 2021). The library was made by 5' RACE. The instrument was an Illumina NovaSeq 6000. The public reads were quality trimmed at Q25 with fastp and then assembled into clones with MiXCR by TCRdb, keeping productive beta chains. A single entry per CDR3 protein holds the most common genes and DNA from its merged rows. In this sample the table shows some 300,000 distinct CDR3 sequences, 8.5% to 10% of which occur a single time. About 3.7% of the sample is taken by the ten largest. What this sample's treatment or condition label stands for: live attenuated yellow fever vaccine strain. Sequencing was performed on CD4+ T cells sorted from PBMCs, taken 5 days after the yellow fever booster vaccination. The receptors come from a man aged 18-30 years who received the YFV17D yellow fever vaccine.

The gene calls are TRBV6-5 and TRBJ1-5, with TRBD1 as a possible D gene (5 bases). Germline V lookup: CDR1 MNHEY, CDR2 SVGAGI. The CDR3 totals 15 residues. Trimming took off 6 bases at V and 2 bases at J, with 14 bases between the two ends. The CDR3 DNA reads as TGTGCCAGCAGGGGAGTGGGGGGGGGCAATCAGCCCCAGCATTTT. This codes for CASRGVGGGNQPQHF.

This chain uses TRBV6-5 with TRBJ1-5; TRBD1 is a possible D gene (5 bases). Germline CDR1 MNHEY, CDR2 SVGAGI. V was shortened by 0 bases and J by 5 bases, with 11 bases between the two germline ends. The CDR3 covers 15 residues. In DNA, the CDR3 is TGTGCCAGCAGTTACTCAGGGCAGGGAGATCAGCCCCAGCATTTT. Protein: CASSYSGQGDQPQHF.

This clonotype was found many times. The chain recombines TRBV14 with TRBJ2-7, with 9 bases identical to TRBD2. J gave up 3 bases and V 0 bases, and 6 bases lay outside the gene matches. The CDR3 loop spans 16 amino acids. Germline V gene sequence: CDR1 SGHDN, CDR2 FVKESK. CDR3 sequence reads: CASSQEKRGERYEQYV. DNA of the CDR3: TGTGCCAGCAGCCAAGAGAAGCGGGGGGAACGCTACGAGCAGTACGTC.

This clonotype has just a few counts. This chain connects TRBV7-2 to TRBJ1-2, with D perhaps matching TRBD1 (6 bases). The CDR3 has 16 residues. In germline, CDR1 is SGHTA, CDR2 FQGNSA. Trimming removed 1 base from V and 3 bases from J, with 15 bases in between. In nucleotides, the CDR3 is TGTGCCAGCAGCTTAGACTCCGTAGGGGGGGACTATGGCTACACCTTC. It specifies CASSLDSVGGDYGYTF.

This chain uses TRBV29-1 with TRBJ1-5, with 12 positions matching TRBD1. The V segment lost 6 bases and the J segment 7 bases; nucleotides outside the gene matches: 4. The germline V gene has CDR1 SQVTM and CDR2 ANQGSEA. This CDR3 has 13 amino acids. CDR3 in DNA: TGCAGCGTGGGACAGGGGGCTGAGCAGCCCCAGCATTTT. As protein: CSVGQGAEQPQHF.

In its sample, this clonotype was seen many times. Sequence at one end of the junction differs from germline and may be a read error. The V gene is TRBV3-1, the J gene TRBJ1-1; 8 nucleotides agree with TRBD1. The CDR3 runs to 14 residues. Germline loops: CDR1 LGHDT, CDR2 YNNKEL (reference sequence). The CDR3, as DNA: TGCGCCAGCAGCCAAGGGACAGGTTACACTGAAGCTTTCTTT. Protein product: CASSQGTGYTEAFF.

This clonotype was recorded a few times. The gene calls are TRBV6-5 and TRBJ1-6; D perhaps matches TRBD1 (5 bases). CDR1 MNHEY and CDR2 SVGAGI come from the germline V gene. This CDR3 has 14 residues. V lost 2 bases, J lost 9 bases, and 11 bases lay in between. Here the CDR3 reads CASSYRQSTSPLHF. Here the CDR3 DNA reads TGTGCCAGCAGTTACCGACAGTCTACTTCACCCCTCCACTTT.

This clonotype was seen many times. The chain recombines TRBV29-1 with TRBJ2-1; D remains ambiguous. This CDR3 contains 14 residues. V dropped 5 bases and J dropped 0 bases, with 11 bases sitting between them. Germline V gene data show CDR1 as SQVTM and CDR2 as ANQGSEA. DNA of the CDR3: TGCAGCGTTACCACTCCTGTCTCCTACAATGAGCAGTTCTTC. It specifies CSVTTPVSYNEQFF.

J is TRBJ2-7 and V is TRBV7-6; D may correspond to TRBD1 or TRBD2 (5 bases each). Per germline, CDR1 SGHVS and CDR2 FNYEAQ. The CDR3 is 16 residues long. The V gene lost 1 base and the J gene lost 3 bases, with 16 bases spanning the gap. DNA for the CDR3: TGTGCCAGCAGCTTAGACTCGGGACCTTTGTTCTACGAGCAGTACTTC. Its protein is CASSLDSGPLFYEQYF. Based on the CDR3 plus reference TRBV7-6 and TRBJ2-7, the full variable domain is GAGVSQSPRYKVTKRGQDVALRCDPISGHVSLYWYRQALGQGPEFLTYFNYEAQQDKSGLPNDRFSAERPEGSISTLTIQRTEQRDSAMYRCASSLDSGPLFYEQYFGPGTRLTVT.

This clonotype appeared many times. The rearrangement uses TRBV12-3 or TRBV12-4 and TRBJ1-1; TRBD1 is a possible D gene (5 bases). V lost 7 bases and J 5 bases, leaving 17 bases between the germline ends. This CDR3 has 14 amino acids. The CDR3 DNA sequence: TGTGCCAGCACCGCCGGAGGGGACCGGACTGAAGCTTTCTTT. Translated, it gives CASTAGGDRTEAFF.

A few counts support this clonotype. V and J are TRBV5-1 and TRBJ2-6; weak D call: TRBD1 (6 bases). V shed 1 base and J shed 0 bases, with 8 bases lying between them. CDR3 length equals 16 residues. Germline V gene sequence: CDR1 SGHRS, CDR2 YFSETQ. The CDR3 nucleotides read TGCGCCAGCAGCTTGCAGGGGAGCTCTGGGGCCAACGTCCTGACTTTC. Translated: CASSLQGSSGANVLTF.

This chain joins TRBV12-3 or TRBV12-4 and TRBJ2-1; TRBD1 aligns across 12 bases. Losses at the gene ends were 5 bases for V and 15 bases for J; bases not matched to a gene: 5. CDR3 length: 12 amino acids. The CDR3 sequence: CASSPGQGAVFF. The CDR3 DNA reads TGTGCCAGCAGTCCGGGACAGGGGGCGGTGTTCTTC.

In its sample, this clonotype was seen a few times. This chain links TRBV20-1 with TRBJ1-2; maybe TRBD1 (5 bases). Deletions cut 3 bases from V and 5 bases from J, with 13 bases between. The CDR3 totals 13 residues. Looked up from germline, CDR1 is DFQATT and CDR2 is SNEGSKA (reference sequence). The CDR3 DNA sequence: TGCAGTGCTAGCCCCGGGACTGATTATGGCTACACCTTC. Translation gives CSASPGTDYGYTF.

CDR3 sequence (DNA): TGTGCCAGCAGCTTGGCTGCGACAGGGCTCTACGAGCAGTACTTC. It encodes CASSLAATGLYEQYF. The V and J genes are TRBV7-8 and TRBJ2-7, with TRBD1 identical over 7 bases. The CDR3 has 15 residues. Trimming cost V 3 bases and J 3 bases; bases outside gene matches: 8. From germline, CDR1 is SGHVS and CDR2 FQNEAQ.

This clonotype appeared many times. The rearrangement links TRBV3-1 to TRBJ2-5; 9 nucleotides line up with TRBD1. The V segment lost 2 bases and the J segment 10 bases; nucleotides outside the gene matches: 5. This CDR3 is 13 amino acids long. Germline assignment: CDR1 LGHDT and CDR2 YNNKEL (reference sequence). This CDR3 reads CASSQIDRGDQYF. The CDR3 bases are TGTGCCAGCAGCCAAATTGACAGGGGGGACCAGTACTTC.

By frequency in the sample, this clonotype is medium-sized. The chain employs TRBV7-2 and TRBJ2-3, with 7 bases that match TRBD1. This CDR3 has 14 amino acids. Germline V lookup: CDR1 SGHTA, CDR2 FQGNSA. V was pared by 5 bases and J by 2 bases, with 4 bases of the junction left unmatched. Here the CDR3 reads CASSPDRNTDTQYF. For the CDR3, the DNA is TGTGCCAGCAGCCCGGACAGGAACACAGATACGCAGTATTTT.